The 31 T cell receptor beta chains listed next were all sequenced from one sample in a study of blood T cell repertoires in COVID-19. TCRdb's table, derived via immunoSEQ multiplex PCR, lists solely in-frame clones and lacks some. Here the sample spans 60,000 or so clones, almost 85% being singletons. The sample consisted of peripheral blood. The receptors shown here come from a human donor in a cohort sampled during active COVID-19.

The V and J genes are TRBV6-6 and TRBJ2-1; 11 bases fit TRBD2. Unmatched junction bases numbered 4, after V lost 5 bases and J lost 7 bases. The germline V gene has CDR1 MNHNY and CDR2 SVGAGI (reference sequence). The CDR3 is 14 residues long. The CDR3 is CASSVLAGGNEQFF. For the CDR3, the DNA is TGTGCCAGCAGTGTCCTAGCGGGGGGAAATGAGCAGTTCTTC.

J is TRBJ1-4 and V is TRBV6-5; D unresolved. V was trimmed by 8 bases and J by 4 bases, leaving 14 bases between them. Per the germline V gene, CDR1 is MNHEY and CDR2 is SVGAGI. The CDR3 is made up of 14 amino acids. CDR3 protein: CASSGRRINEKLFF. The CDR3 bases are TGTGCCAGCTCCGGGAGACGGATTAATGAAAAACTGTTTTTT.

The chain employs TRBV6-7 and TRBJ1-2; a possible D gene is TRBD1 (6 bases). TRBV6-7 is labeled an ORF, and its function is uncertain. V lost 10 bases to trimming and J lost 8 bases, with 23 bases between them. The CDR3 loop spans 14 amino acids. CDR3 protein: CAIKKAPGVWGYTF. The DNA of the CDR3 is TGTGCCATCAAAAAGGCTCCAGGGGTTTGGGGCTACACCTTC.

This sequence joins TRBV9 and TRBJ2-3; a possible D gene is TRBD1 (6 bases). This CDR3 region has 15 residues. The germline gives CDR1 SGDLS, CDR2 YYNGEE. Trimming shortened V by 6 bases and J by 0 bases, and 14 bases separated the two germline ends. CDR3 region: CASNPGGPSTDTQYF. For the CDR3, the DNA is TGTGCCAGCAACCCTGGGGGCCCTAGCACAGATACGCAGTATTTT.

The J gene is TRBJ1-1, the V gene TRBV15; possible D gene TRBD1, 5 bases. Germline V gene data show CDR1 as LNHNV and CDR2 as YYDKDF (reference sequence). The CDR3 is 13 amino acids. Trimming took off 5 bases at V and 9 bases at J, with 16 bases between the two ends. CDR3 sequence: CATSENGGDKAFF. In DNA form, the CDR3 reads TGTGCCACCAGCGAAAACGGGGGAGACAAAGCTTTCTTT.

This clone was seen only once. This rearrangement joins TRBV18 to TRBJ1-4; 7 bases agree with TRBD1. Trimming removed 3 bases from V and 5 bases from J; junction bases left unmatched: 3. The CDR3 loop spans 14 amino acids. The germline V gene has CDR1 KGHSH and CDR2 LQKENI. The CDR3 here is CASSPDRRNEKLFF. DNA of the CDR3: TGTGCCAGCTCACCGGACAGGAGAAATGAAAAACTGTTTTTT.

This clone came up once. The chain combines TRBV7-2 with TRBJ2-3; 9 bases agree with TRBD1. The CDR3 totals 15 residues. Germline values: CDR1 SGHTA, CDR2 FQGNSA. V dropped 5 bases and J dropped 5; count of bases not matched to a gene: 8. CDR3 loop: CASSPRQGGGDTQYF. CDR3 DNA sequence: TGTGCCAGCAGCCCGCGACAGGGGGGCGGAGATACGCAGTATTTT.

The V call is TRBV4-1, the J call TRBJ2-5; 7 bases match TRBD2. V shed 1 base, J shed 5 bases, and the junction held 7 bases outside the gene matches. Germline CDR1 reads MGHRA; CDR2 reads YSYEKL. CDR3 length: 15 amino acids. The CDR3 region has the DNA TGCGCCAGCAGCCAAGTTGGACGGGGGGTTGAGACCCAGTACTTC. Translating gives CASSQVGRGVETQYF.

The chain combines TRBV6-6 with TRBJ1-5; no firm D call. The CDR3 runs 13 residues. Looked up from germline, CDR1 is MNHNY and CDR2 is SVGAGI (reference sequence). Trimming took off 5 bases at V and 5 bases at J, with 10 bases between the two ends. CDR3 residues: CASSAGPYQPQHF. The CDR3 DNA reads TGTGCCAGCAGTGCTGGGCCTTATCAGCCCCAGCATTTT.

The rearrangement links TRBV4-1 to TRBJ1-5, with a weak D call TRBD1 (6 bases). Per germline, CDR1 MGHRA and CDR2 YSYEKL. The V gene lost 5 bases and the J gene lost 5 bases, with 13 bases spanning the gap. The CDR3 totals 14 residues. CDR3 residues: CASSSYRDHQPQHF. Here the CDR3 DNA reads TGCGCCAGCAGCTCCTACAGGGACCATCAGCCCCAGCATTTT.

CDR3 sequence: CASSQGRQETQYF. For the CDR3, the DNA is TGTGCCAGCTCACAGGGTCGGCAAGAGACCCAGTACTTC. The chain employs TRBV12-3 or TRBV12-4 and TRBJ2-5, with D maybe TRBD1 (6 bases). The CDR3 runs to 13 residues. Trimming took 8 bases from V and 2 from J, leaving 12 bases between them.

The CDR3 region is CASSQGRGVANEQFF. The CDR3 DNA reads TGCGCCAGCAGCCAGGGCCGGGGGGTCGCCAATGAGCAGTTCTTC. This chain joins TRBV4-3 and TRBJ2-1; 7 bases are a match to TRBD2. V was clipped by 3 bases and J by 6 bases; unmatched bases: 8. This CDR3 spans 15 amino acids. CDR1 and CDR2 from the germline V gene are LGHNA and YSLEER.

In its sample, this clone was seen once. V gene TRBV9 combines with J gene TRBJ2-1, with 9 bases that match TRBD2. Trimming at V came to 1 base and at J to 3 bases, leaving 5 bases not matched to a gene. Germline V gene sequence: CDR1 SGDLS, CDR2 YYNGEE. The CDR3 length is 16 residues. CDR3 protein: CASSVRAAGGYNEQFF. CDR3 DNA: TGTGCCAGCAGCGTAAGGGCAGCGGGGGGCTACAATGAGCAGTTCTTC.

The rearrangement joins TRBV4-3 to TRBJ1-1, with D unclear. V was clipped by 0 bases and J by 3 bases, with 11 bases between them. The CDR3 totals 15 residues. Germline values: CDR1 LGHNA, CDR2 YSLEER. The chain's CDR3 is CASSQEYREDTEAFF. DNA of the CDR3: TGCGCCAGCAGCCAAGAGTATAGGGAGGACACTGAAGCTTTCTTT.

The V call is TRBV4-1, the J call TRBJ1-5; 8 bases are shared with TRBD1. The trim removed 2 bases at V and 6 bases at J, leaving 6 bases unmatched. The CDR3 has 15 amino acids. CDR1 is MGHRA and CDR2 is YSYEKL in the germline V gene. The CDR3 bases are TGCGCCAGCAGCCAACAGGACAGGGCGGGTCAGCCCCAGCATTTT. This translates into CASSQQDRAGQPQHF.

The genes are TRBV10-3 and TRBJ1-2; 12 nucleotides agree with TRBD1. The V and J ends lost 3 bases and 7 bases, in that order; junction bases with no gene match: 6. The CDR3 is 15 amino acids. Germline V lookup: CDR1 ENHRY, CDR2 SYGVKD. CDR3: CAISDPGQGASGYTF. CDR3 in DNA: TGTGCCATCAGTGACCCGGGACAGGGGGCGAGTGGCTACACCTTC.

The chain recombines TRBV13 with TRBJ1-3; tentatively, D is TRBD1 (6 bases). The germline V gene has CDR1 PRHDT and CDR2 FYEKMQ (reference sequence). The V end was cut by 5 bases, the J end by 0 bases, with 8 bases between. The CDR3 has 14 amino acids. The CDR3 protein is CASSTGLSGNTIYF. The CDR3 DNA follows: TGTGCCAGCAGCACAGGGCTCTCTGGAAACACCATATATTTT.

The chain links TRBV9 to TRBJ1-6; D is possibly TRBD1 (6 bases). The germline gives CDR1 SGDLS, CDR2 YYNGEE. The CDR3 spans 15 residues. Between the trimmed V and J ends, which lost 4 bases and 8 bases, there was a span of 16 bases. CDR3 loop: CASSSPGVWDSPLHF. In DNA form, the CDR3 reads TGTGCCAGCAGCTCCCCAGGGGTGTGGGATTCACCCCTCCACTTT.

The chain uses TRBV6-5 and TRBJ2-1, with TRBD1 matching 8 bases. The CDR3 is 14 residues long. CDR1 MNHEY and CDR2 SVGAGI come from the germline V gene. The V segment lost 7 bases and the J segment 1 base; nucleotides outside the gene matches: 3. The CDR3: CASTGQGSYNEQFF. As DNA, the CDR3 is TGTGCCAGCACCGGACAGGGTTCCTACAATGAGCAGTTCTTC.

The DNA for the CDR3 is TGTGCCAGCAGCCAGAATTTCGAAGGCTACACCTTC. This encodes CASSQNFEGYTF. This sequence joins TRBV11-1 and TRBJ1-2; unclear D gene. Deletions cut 5 bases from V and 8 bases from J, with 12 bases between. CDR3 length: 12 amino acids. The germline CDR1 and CDR2 sequences are SGHAT and FQDESV (reference sequence).

The gene calls are TRBV6-2 or TRBV6-3 and TRBJ2-7; 15 bases agree with TRBD2. This CDR3 has 16 amino acids. V lost 3 bases to trimming and J lost 6 bases; unmatched junction nucleotides: 6. Germline lookup yields CDR1 MNHEY and CDR2 SVGEGT. For the CDR3, the DNA is TGTGCCAGCAGTTATTCCATGGGACTAGCGGGGGGCGAGCAGTACTTC. This gives the protein CASSYSMGLAGGEQYF.

V gene TRBV19 combines with J gene TRBJ2-1; 8 bases line up with TRBD1. CDR3 length: 15 residues. In germline, CDR1 is LNHDA, CDR2 SQIVND (reference sequence). V shed 2 bases, J shed 10 bases, and the junction held 10 bases outside the gene matches. DNA of the CDR3: TGTGCCAGTAGTATACTTCTTACAGGGGGGAACGAGCAGTTCTTC. It specifies CASSILLTGGNEQFF. The full variable domain, its missing parts supplied by reference TRBV19 and TRBJ2-1, is DGGITQSPKYLFRKEGQNVTLSCEQNLNHDAMYWYRQDPGQGLRLIYYSQIVNDFQKGDIAEGYSVSREKKESFPLTVTSAQKNPTAFYLCASSILLTGGNEQFFGPGTRLTVL.

J is TRBJ2-3 and V is TRBV2; 8 bases are a match to TRBD1. Germline CDR1 reads SNHLY; CDR2 reads FYNNEI. CDR3 length equals 17 residues. Germline trimming cut 5 bases from V and 0 bases from J; bases unmatched to any gene: 10. The CDR3 nucleotides are TGTGCCAGCAGTCCCCTCGGGGGACAGGTTAGCACAGATACGCAGTATTTT. Its translation is CASSPLGGQVSTDTQYF.

The chain joins TRBV7-9 to TRBJ1-5; TRBD1 matches at 9 bases. Germline values: CDR1 SEHNR, CDR2 FQNEAQ (reference sequence). The CDR3 extends over 15 amino acids. The trim removed 4 bases at V and 3 bases at J, leaving 4 bases unmatched. Written as DNA, the CDR3 is TGTGCCAGCAGCTGGGGACAGGGAAACAATCAGCCCCAGCATTTT. Translating it yields CASSWGQGNNQPQHF.

The genes are TRBV6-6 and TRBJ2-4, with D perhaps matching TRBD2 (7 bases). Deletions cut 2 bases from V and 3 bases from J, with 14 bases between. There are 16 residues in the CDR3. Germline V gene data show CDR1 as MNHNY and CDR2 as SVGAGI (reference sequence). The CDR3 nucleotides read TGTGCCAGCAGTTACGAAGCGGGACACCTCAAAAACATTCAGTACTTC. Translated, it gives CASSYEAGHLKNIQYF.

The chain recombines TRBV29-1 with TRBJ2-2; D call uncertain. Germline V gene sequence: CDR1 SQVTM, CDR2 ANQGSEA. V was pared by 6 bases and J by 2 bases, with 13 bases between. The CDR3 extends over 14 amino acids. CDR3 protein: CSVVTTINTGELFF. The CDR3 coding sequence is TGCAGCGTGGTAACAACAATCAACACCGGGGAGCTGTTTTTT.

This chain links TRBV4-3 with TRBJ2-3; weak D call: TRBD2 (7 bases). V was shortened by 0 bases and J by 5 bases, with 15 bases between the two germline ends. There are 16 residues in the CDR3. Germline values: CDR1 LGHNA, CDR2 YSLEER. CDR3 sequence: CASSQDWGGPGDTQYF. The CDR3 region has the DNA TGCGCCAGCAGCCAAGATTGGGGGGGGCCTGGAGATACGCAGTATTTT.

The chain carries TRBV6-2 or TRBV6-3 and TRBJ2-3; TRBD2 might be the D (6 bases). Germline lookup yields CDR1 MNHEY and CDR2 SVGEGT. Trimming took off 7 bases at V and 2 bases at J, with 16 bases between the two ends. The CDR3 extends over 15 amino acids. The CDR3 protein is CASTPFWRDTDTQYF. In nucleotides, the CDR3 is TGTGCCAGCACCCCTTTTTGGCGGGACACAGATACGCAGTATTTT.

The gene calls are TRBV20-1 and TRBJ2-7; tentatively, D is TRBD2 (6 bases). The CDR3 loop spans 11 amino acids. The V gene's germline CDR1 is DFQATT and CDR2 SNEGSKA (reference sequence). Trimming removed 6 bases at V and 3 bases at J, with 9 bases between. Written as DNA, the CDR3 is TGCAGTGCGGGACTTCTCTACGAGCAGTACTTC. It specifies CSAGLLYEQYF.

The V call is TRBV27, the J call TRBJ2-7, with D maybe TRBD1 (6 bases). There are 13 residues in the CDR3. Germline V gene sequence: CDR1 MNHEY, CDR2 SMNVEV (reference sequence). V lost 8 bases and J lost 3, with 14 bases in between. The CDR3 region has the DNA TGTGCCAGCTTCGGGACACCAGGCTACGAGCAGTACTTC. This gives the protein CASFGTPGYEQYF.

The V gene is TRBV4-3, the J gene TRBJ2-5; the D gene is possibly TRBD2 (8 bases). This CDR3 contains 17 residues. Germline V CDR1 and CDR2: LGHNA, YSLEER. Trimming shortened V by 0 bases and J by 5 bases, and 19 bases separated the two germline ends. The CDR3 loop reads CASSQDRGAGGQETQYF. The DNA of the CDR3 is TGCGCCAGCAGCCAAGATCGTGGGGCGGGGGGACAGGAGACCCAGTACTTC.